Listed here are 26 T cell receptor beta chains from one sample, sequenced in a study of siplizumab effects on memory and regulatory T cells. Only in-frame clones appear in the TCRdb table, and some are missing; sequencing was by immunoSEQ multiplex PCR. The table has 97,000 or so clones, roughly 92% seen once. The specimen sequenced was CD4+ T cells sorted from blood. The receptors were sampled from a human donor in good health.

This chain joins TRBV13 and TRBJ2-7; D may be TRBD1 (6 bases). Germline lookup yields CDR1 PRHDT and CDR2 FYEKMQ (reference sequence). V lost 5 bases and J 4 bases, leaving 21 bases between the germline ends. CDR3 size: 16 residues. CDR3 loop: CASSTVNREKGYEQYF. The DNA of the CDR3 is TGTGCCAGCAGCACGGTTAACAGGGAAAAAGGGTACGAGCAGTACTTC.

The CDR3 DNA reads TGTGCCAGCAGCTTAGTCCTAAATTCACCCCTCCACTTT. Its translation: CASSLVLNSPLHF. V usage is TRBV7-2 and J usage is TRBJ1-6; D is unclear. V gave up 1 base and J gave up 7 bases, with 5 bases separating them. The CDR3 totals 13 residues. Looked up from germline, CDR1 is SGHTA and CDR2 is FQGNSA. Full variable domain (missing parts from reference TRBV7-2 and TRBJ1-6): GAGVSQSPSNKVTEKGKDVELRCDPISGHTALYWYRQSLGQGLEFLIYFQGNSAPDKSGLPSDRFSAERTGGSVSTLTIQRTQQEDSAVYLCASSLVLNSPLHFGNGTRLTVT.

This rearrangement joins TRBV28 to TRBJ2-7; D possibly corresponds to TRBD2 (6 bases). The germline gives CDR1 MDHEN, CDR2 SYDVKM. The V end was cut by 4 bases, the J end by 2 bases, with 12 bases between. This CDR3 contains 14 residues. The CDR3 is CASSSGTPPYEQYF. DNA of the CDR3: TGTGCCAGCAGTTCCGGGACTCCACCCTACGAGCAGTACTTC.

In this sample, this clone turned up once. The chain is built from TRBV28 and TRBJ2-1, with TRBD2 matching 9 bases. The trim removed 7 bases at V and 6 bases at J, leaving 16 bases unmatched. The germline gives CDR1 MDHEN, CDR2 SYDVKM. The CDR3 has 17 amino acids. The CDR3 region has the DNA TGTGCCAGCACCTTACTGGTCGGGACTAGCAACTCCAATGAGCAGTTCTTC. Protein product: CASTLLVGTSNSNEQFF.

The chain has TRBV28 and TRBJ1-1; 9 bases map to TRBD1. This CDR3 is built from 16 residues. Trimming at V came to 3 bases and at J to 6 bases, leaving 11 bases not matched to a gene. Germline CDR1 is MDHEN and CDR2 is SYDVKM. The CDR3 DNA reads as TGTGCCAGCAGTTTTTACAGGGGGCGAGGGGGATCTGAAGCTTTCTTT. It yields the protein CASSFYRGRGGSEAFF. Complete variable domain (other parts from reference TRBV28 and TRBJ1-1): DVKVTQSSRYLVKRTGEKVFLECVQDMDHENMFWYRQDPGLGLRLIYFSYDVKMKEKGDIPEGYSVSREKKERFSLILESASTNQTSMYLCASSFYRGRGGSEAFFGQGTRLTVV.

The V and J genes are TRBV30 and TRBJ1-1; TRBD1 is a possible D gene (6 bases). Germline-derived CDR1 and CDR2 are GTSNPN and SVGIG (reference sequence). This CDR3 comprises 11 residues. V lost 7 bases to trimming and J lost 6 bases, with 12 bases between them. The CDR3 region is CASQGSSEAFF. Here the CDR3 DNA reads TGTGCCTCCCAGGGGAGCTCTGAAGCTTTCTTT.

The chain employs TRBV28 and TRBJ1-1; unclear D gene. Germline lookup yields CDR1 MDHEN and CDR2 SYDVKM. The CDR3 sequence is 14 residues long. V gave up 6 bases and J gave up 7 bases, with 18 bases separating them. CDR3 in amino acids: CASSRVGSGREAFF. For the CDR3, the DNA is TGTGCCAGCAGCCGGGTGGGGTCCGGGCGTGAAGCTTTCTTT.

The chain has TRBV28 and TRBJ2-5; D could derive from TRBD1 or TRBD2 (6 bases each). Germline loops: CDR1 MDHEN, CDR2 SYDVKM. The length of the CDR3 is 14 residues. The V and J ends lost 3 bases and 7 bases respectively, with 15 bases between them. DNA of the CDR3: TGTGCCAGCAGTTTGGGGGGCTTGAGGGGGACCCAGTACTTC. It specifies CASSLGGLRGTQYF.

This clone was seen only a few times. The chain combines TRBV27 with TRBJ1-1; tentative D call: TRBD1 (6 bases). The V and J ends lost 7 bases and 8 bases respectively, with 17 bases between them. CDR1 is MNHEY, CDR2 SMNVEV, per germline (reference sequence). The CDR3 runs to 13 residues. Written as DNA, the CDR3 is TGTGCCAGCAAAGCCACTATTGGGACAGAAGCTTTCTTT. Translating gives CASKATIGTEAFF.

The V and J genes are TRBV5-1 and TRBJ1-4, with a weak D call TRBD1 (6 bases). The CDR3 is 15 residues long. Deletions cut 0 bases from V and 7 bases from J, with 13 bases between. Per germline, CDR1 SGHRS and CDR2 YFSETQ. Written as DNA, the CDR3 is TGCGCCAGCAGCTTGGCTGGGGGCACGTTTGAAAAACTGTTTTTT. Translation: CASSLAGGTFEKLFF.

Only a few counts were recorded for this clone. V gene TRBV11-2 combines with J gene TRBJ1-4; D is unresolved. Germline CDR1 reads SGHAT; CDR2 reads FQNNGV. The CDR3 spans 18 residues. V was clipped by 0 bases and J by 7 bases, with 21 bases between them. CDR3: CASSLDWALSTRVEKLFF. The CDR3 DNA is TGTGCCAGCAGCTTAGATTGGGCACTTTCTACGAGGGTTGAAAAACTGTTTTTT. The whole variable domain, filled in from reference TRBV11-2 and TRBJ1-4, reads EAGVAQSPRYKIIEKRQSVAFWCNPISGHATLYWYQQILGQGPKLLIQFQNNGVVDDSQLPKDRFSAERLKGVDSTLKIQPAKLEDSAVYLCASSLDWALSTRVEKLFFGSGTQLSVL.

CDR3 nucleotide sequence: TGTGCCAGCAGTTGGCAGGGCCTAAATCAGCCCCAGCATTTT. Its protein product is CASSWQGLNQPQHF. The chain has TRBV28 and TRBJ1-5, with D possibly being TRBD1 (5 bases). CDR3 length equals 14 residues. CDR1 and CDR2 (germline): MDHEN, SYDVKM. V shed 4 bases and J shed 4 bases, with 11 bases lying between them.

The rearrangement joins TRBV6-5 to TRBJ2-1; D gene ambiguous. CDR3 length: 14 amino acids. Germline-derived CDR1 and CDR2 are MNHEY and SVGAGI. V shed 0 bases and J shed 5 bases, with 8 bases lying between them. The CDR3 loop reads CASSYSARHNEQFF. The CDR3 nucleotides read TGTGCCAGCAGTTACTCGGCGCGACACAATGAGCAGTTCTTC.

The V and J genes are TRBV7-8 and TRBJ2-7; D is perhaps TRBD1 or TRBD2 (5 bases each). The V and J ends lost 1 base and 7 bases respectively, with 11 bases between them. CDR1 is SGHVS, CDR2 FQNEAQ, per germline. The CDR3 runs 13 residues. CDR3 DNA: TGTGCCAGCAGCTTAGTCTCCGAGGGGGAGCAGTACTTC. Translated, it gives CASSLVSEGEQYF.

This clone was seen only a few times. The chain links TRBV7-9 to TRBJ2-3; 9 nucleotides match TRBD1. J lost 8 bases, V lost 5 bases, and 8 bases had no gene match. CDR3 length equals 14 residues. Per the germline V gene, CDR1 is SEHNR and CDR2 is FQNEAQ (reference sequence). CDR3 in amino acids: CASSQTGGLVTQYF. CDR3 coding DNA: TGTGCCAGCAGCCAGACAGGGGGACTCGTTACGCAGTATTTT.

The chain carries TRBV7-6 and TRBJ2-5; 13 bases map to TRBD2. The length of the CDR3 is 14 residues. In germline, CDR1 is SGHVS, CDR2 FNYEAQ. V shed 5 bases, J shed 11 bases, and the junction held 8 bases outside the gene matches. For the CDR3, the DNA is TGTGCCAGCAGCGGACTAGCGGGAGCCGGAGAGCAGTACTTC. This sequence encodes CASSGLAGAGEQYF. The complete variable domain, with remaining parts taken from reference TRBV7-6 and TRBJ2-5, reads GAGVSQSPRYKVTKRGQDVALRCDPISGHVSLYWYRQALGQGPEFLTYFNYEAQQDKSGLPNDRFSAERPEGSISTLTIQRTEQRDSAMYRCASSGLAGAGEQYFGPGTRLLVL.

V gene TRBV27 combines with J gene TRBJ1-2; possibly TRBD1 for D (6 bases). V lost 5 bases to trimming and J lost 7 bases, with 20 bases between them. Looked up from germline, CDR1 is MNHEY and CDR2 is SMNVEV (reference sequence). The CDR3 has 15 amino acids. The CDR3 region has the DNA TGTGCCAGCAGTGCCCCGGGCAGGGGATTTCTTGGCTACACCTTC. This gives the protein CASSAPGRGFLGYTF.

The V gene is TRBV11-1, the J gene TRBJ1-2, with a tentative D call TRBD1 (5 bases). In germline, CDR1 is SGHAT, CDR2 FQDESV (reference sequence). Trimming pared 1 base from V and 8 bases from J, leaving 8 bases between. The CDR3 has 12 residues. CDR3 region: CASSLDRQGYTF. The CDR3, as DNA: TGTGCCAGCAGCTTAGACAGGCAAGGCTACACCTTC.

This chain joins TRBV19 and TRBJ1-3; no reliable D call. Germline V gives CDR1 LNHDA, CDR2 SQIVND (reference sequence). V lost 7 bases and J lost 0, with 16 bases in between. The CDR3 is 16 amino acids. The CDR3 region has the DNA TGTGCCAGTACCCTCAGTGGTACGAGCTCTGGAAACACCATATATTTT. This encodes CASTLSGTSSGNTIYF.

V gene TRBV18 combines with J gene TRBJ2-2; 7 nucleotides line up with TRBD1. The V gene end was trimmed by 4 bases and the J gene end by 3 bases; junction bases not matched to a gene: 5. Germline V gene sequence: CDR1 KGHSH, CDR2 LQKENI. There are 15 residues in the CDR3. For the CDR3, the DNA is TGTGCCAGCTCACGCATACAGGGGTACACCGGGGAGCTGTTTTTT. Its protein is CASSRIQGYTGELFF.

The gene calls are TRBV19 and TRBJ2-7; 7 bases fit TRBD1. J was trimmed by 0 bases and V by 10 bases; bases with no gene match: 9. The CDR3 is made up of 14 amino acids. Germline V gene data show CDR1 as LNHDA and CDR2 as SQIVND (reference sequence). The CDR3 here is CATAKGASSYEQYF. CDR3 nucleotides: TGTGCCACCGCGAAGGGGGCGAGCTCCTACGAGCAGTACTTC.

This clone has only one observation. V gene TRBV19 combines with J gene TRBJ1-1; D is undetermined. CDR3 length: 16 amino acids. Germline-derived CDR1 and CDR2 are LNHDA and SQIVND (reference sequence). V lost 1 base, J lost 3 bases, and 15 bases lay in between. CDR3 amino acids: CASSIGTRGWDTEAFF. The CDR3 DNA sequence: TGTGCCAGTAGTATAGGGACCCGGGGTTGGGACACTGAAGCTTTCTTT.

The chain uses TRBV5-1 and TRBJ2-7; a weak D match, TRBD1 (6 bases). The CDR3 consists of 14 residues. The V gene's germline CDR1 is SGHRS and CDR2 YFSETQ. Trimming removed 2 bases at V and 2 bases at J, with 11 bases between. For the CDR3, the DNA is TGCGCCAGCAGCTTCTCAGGGGATACCTACGAGCAGTACTTC. Residues: CASSFSGDTYEQYF.

The chain uses TRBV28 and TRBJ2-5; D is perhaps TRBD1 or TRBD2 (6 bases each). The CDR3 totals 13 residues. Germline V gives CDR1 MDHEN, CDR2 SYDVKM. The V end was cut by 3 bases, the J end by 5 bases, with 10 bases between. CDR3 in amino acids: CASSLGGRETQYF. The CDR3, as DNA: TGTGCCAGCAGTTTGGGGGGCCGTGAGACCCAGTACTTC.

Comment on this clone: Its ends do not fully match the called genes, so a read error is possible. V and J are TRBV7-2 and TRBJ2-1; D uncertain. This CDR3 has 16 amino acids. Germline values: CDR1 SGHTA, CDR2 FQGNSA. In DNA, the CDR3 is TGTGCCAGCAGCTTAGGACCCCTAAGCTCCTACAATGAGCGGTTCTTC. This translates into CASSLGPLSSYNERFF.

This clone occurred once. In nucleotides, the CDR3 is TGTGCCAGCAGCCCAAACCGGCAGGGGTTCAGTAGCTACACTGAAGCTTTCTTT. Its translation is CASSPNRQGFSSYTEAFF. V usage is TRBV7-6 and J usage is TRBJ1-1; possibly TRBD1 for D (6 bases). Germline assignment: CDR1 SGHVS and CDR2 FNYEAQ. Between the trimmed V and J ends, which lost 5 bases and 3 bases, there was a span of 25 bases. This CDR3 region has 18 residues.